A single sample is the source of the 22 T cell receptor beta chains below, sequenced in a study of radiation and T cells in renal cell carcinoma. Using immunoSEQ multiplex PCR, the repertoire was profiled, and TCRdb retains in-frame clones only, with some absent. The sample consists of about 78,000 clones, 89% of them appearing once. Time point in this sample: blood 4 weeks post-SBRT, at nephrectomy. Treatment denoted: 15 Gy SBRT to primary tumor, nephrectomy 4 weeks later. The sequencing here drew on blood, taken from a patient whose treatment included radiotherapy and nephrectomy. These TCRs come from a woman between 70 and 85 years old with renal cell carcinoma.

This sequence joins TRBV23-1 and TRBJ2-4; 7 nucleotides match TRBD1. TRBV23-1 is recorded as an ORF, its role being uncertain. The CDR3 totals 23 residues. The V gene end was trimmed by 2 bases and the J gene end by 0 bases; junction bases not matched to a gene: 25. The CDR3 region has the DNA TGCGCCAGCAGTCAAAAGCCTTCTGCCAGGGGGTCCGGATTACAGCTAGCCAAAAACATTCAGTACTTC. It specifies CASSQKPSARGSGLQLAKNIQYF.

The chain combines TRBV19 with TRBJ2-3, with TRBD2 matching over 12 bases. The CDR3 length is 17 residues. With 10 bases clipped from V and 4 bases from J, the junction kept 15 bases outside the gene matches. Germline V CDR1 and CDR2: LNHDA, SQIVND (reference sequence). CDR3 DNA sequence: TGTGCCACCTCCCTAGCGGGGGGGCGTCATCGCCCAGATACGCAGTATTTT. Translating gives CATSLAGGRHRPDTQYF.

The rearrangement uses TRBV7-3 and TRBJ2-1; possibly TRBD2 for D (7 bases). From germline, CDR1 is SGHTA and CDR2 FQGTGA. CDR3 size: 16 residues. Deletions cut 4 bases from V and 0 bases from J, with 13 bases between. The DNA for the CDR3 is TGTGCCAGCAGCTCTCTGGCGGGGGCCTCCTACAATGAGCAGTTCTTC. Amino acids: CASSSLAGASYNEQFF.

The rearrangement joins TRBV9 to TRBJ1-1, with D perhaps matching TRBD1 (5 bases). V gave up 4 bases and J gave up 1 base, with 11 bases separating them. Germline CDR1 is SGDLS and CDR2 is YYNGEE. This CDR3 has 14 residues. This chain's CDR3 is CASSPGGPNTEAFF. The CDR3 region has the DNA TGTGCCAGCAGCCCCGGGGGTCCGAACACTGAAGCTTTCTTT.

The genes are TRBV30 and TRBJ1-2; D is possibly TRBD1 (6 bases). Germline CDR1 is GTSNPN and CDR2 is SVGIG (reference sequence). The CDR3 loop spans 14 amino acids. The ends were cut back, 5 bases at V and 5 bases at J, with 18 bases in the middle. This CDR3 reads CAWRPSAGVYGYTF. In nucleotides, the CDR3 is TGTGCCTGGCGCCCCTCCGCAGGGGTTTATGGCTACACCTTC.

This clone was picked up one time. The chain carries TRBV28 and TRBJ1-2, with TRBD1 matching over 10 bases. The length of the CDR3 is 12 residues. After removal of 6 bases from V and 8 bases from J, the junction contained 3 bases not matched to a gene. The V gene's germline CDR1 is MDHEN and CDR2 SYDVKM. CDR3 sequence: CASRGQGYGYTF. CDR3 sequence (DNA): TGTGCCAGCAGGGGACAGGGGTACGGCTACACCTTC.

This clone was found a few times. The rearrangement uses TRBV28 and TRBJ2-7, with 9 bases that match TRBD1. The germline CDR1 and CDR2 sequences are MDHEN and SYDVKM. The CDR3 is 15 residues long. With V trimmed by 6 bases and J by 5 bases, 11 bases remained unmatched. CDR3 bases: TGTGCCAGCAGCCCCTCCGGGACAGGGTCCCACGAGCAGTACTTC. It yields the protein CASSPSGTGSHEQYF. The whole variable domain, filled in from reference TRBV28 and TRBJ2-7, reads DVKVTQSSRYLVKRTGEKVFLECVQDMDHENMFWYRQDPGLGLRLIYFSYDVKMKEKGDIPEGYSVSREKKERFSLILESASTNQTSMYLCASSPSGTGSHEQYFGPGTRLTVT.

V gene TRBV18 combines with J gene TRBJ2-3, with 10 bases aligning to TRBD1. In germline, CDR1 is KGHSH, CDR2 LQKENI. V trimming: 4 bases; J trimming: 4 bases; junction bases outside the gene matches: 2. The CDR3 is 14 amino acids. DNA for the CDR3: TGTGCCAGCTCACAGACAGGGGGCGCAGATACGCAGTATTTT. Translating it yields CASSQTGGADTQYF.

CDR3 DNA: TGTGCCAGCAGCTTAGTGTTTTTAGGGAGCTCCTACAATGAGCAGTTCTTC. It specifies CASSLVFLGSSYNEQFF. This sequence joins TRBV7-2 and TRBJ2-1, with D possibly being TRBD2 (5 bases). This CDR3 is 17 amino acids long. The germline V and J ends were trimmed by 1 base and 0 bases, with 13 bases remaining between them. Per the germline V gene, CDR1 is SGHTA and CDR2 is FQGNSA.

This chain links TRBV14 with TRBJ1-1, with TRBD1 identical over 8 bases. The V segment lost 1 base and the J segment 1 base; nucleotides outside the gene matches: 2. Looked up from germline, CDR1 is SGHDN and CDR2 is FVKESK. The CDR3 has 15 residues. For the CDR3, the DNA is TGTGCCAGCAGCCAAGTGACAGGGGAGAACACTGAAGCTTTCTTT. Amino acids: CASSQVTGENTEAFF.

The rearrangement links TRBV4-2 to TRBJ1-5; D is perhaps TRBD1 (6 bases). Germline V gene sequence: CDR1 LGHNA, CDR2 YNFKEQ. This CDR3 spans 15 amino acids. With 1 base removed from V and 6 bases from J, the gap between germline ends came to 13 bases. CDR3 coding DNA: TGTGCCAGCAGCCAAGTTCCGACAGGCGGTCAGCCCCAGCATTTT. Protein sequence: CASSQVPTGGQPQHF.

The chain carries TRBV6-5 and TRBJ1-5; 8 nucleotides match TRBD1. The V gene end was trimmed by 9 bases and the J gene end by 5 bases; junction bases not matched to a gene: 6. This CDR3 has 13 amino acids. Germline V gene lookup returns CDR1 MNHEY and CDR2 SVGAGI. CDR3 sequence (DNA): TGTGCCAGTCAGGACAGGGTGGATCAGCCCCAGCATTTT. Amino acids: CASQDRVDQPQHF.

CDR3 in DNA: TGTGCCAGCAGCCTAGGACGGTGGAATGAGCAGTTCTTC. This translates into CASSLGRWNEQFF. The chain uses TRBV7-2 and TRBJ2-1, with D unclear. V gave up 5 bases and J gave up 7 bases, with 12 bases separating them. The length of the CDR3 is 13 residues. CDR1 is SGHTA, CDR2 FQGNSA, per germline.

The chain couples TRBV5-1 to TRBJ2-1, with D tentatively TRBD2 (5 bases). This CDR3 spans 14 amino acids. V lost 0 bases, J lost 8 bases, and 12 bases lay in between. CDR1 SGHRS and CDR2 YFSETQ come from the germline V gene. The DNA of the CDR3 is TGCGCCAGCAGCTTGGTCGACATGAGGGATGAGCAGTTCTTC. Its protein product is CASSLVDMRDEQFF.

V is TRBV7-3 and J is TRBJ2-3, with D possibly TRBD2 on 7 matching bases. V lost 2 bases and J 4 bases, leaving 13 bases between the germline ends. The CDR3 contains 15 residues. Germline V gene data show CDR1 as SGHTA and CDR2 as FQGTGA. The CDR3 region is CASSLAGALADTQYF. The CDR3 nucleotides read TGTGCCAGCAGCTTAGCGGGGGCCCTCGCAGATACGCAGTATTTT.

The chain has TRBV6-5 and TRBJ1-6, with D perhaps TRBD1 (5 bases). The CDR3 is 14 residues long. Per germline, CDR1 MNHEY and CDR2 SVGAGI. The V and J ends lost 2 bases and 10 bases respectively, with 12 bases between them. The CDR3 coding sequence is TGTGCCAGCAGTTACAGGGGTGTTGAATCACCCCTCCACTTT. Amino acid sequence: CASSYRGVESPLHF.

V is TRBV19 and J is TRBJ2-2; D unresolved. CDR1 and CDR2 from the germline V gene are LNHDA and SQIVND (reference sequence). V lost 3 bases and J lost 0, with 11 bases in between. The CDR3 has 16 amino acids. For the CDR3, the DNA is TGTGCCAGTAGTATTCCCGCAGGCTCGAACACCGGGGAGCTGTTTTTT. Translation gives CASSIPAGSNTGELFF. Complete variable domain (other parts from reference TRBV19 and TRBJ2-2): DGGITQSPKYLFRKEGQNVTLSCEQNLNHDAMYWYRQDPGQGLRLIYYSQIVNDFQKGDIAEGYSVSREKKESFPLTVTSAQKNPTAFYLCASSIPAGSNTGELFFGEGSRLTVL.

This chain connects TRBV6-6 to TRBJ1-2; D is unclear. Germline lookup yields CDR1 MNHNY and CDR2 SVGAGI (reference sequence). This CDR3 spans 13 amino acids. V dropped 8 bases and J dropped 5 bases, with 15 bases sitting between them. CDR3: CASARGSIYGYTF. The CDR3 coding sequence is TGTGCCAGCGCCCGCGGCTCCATATATGGCTACACCTTC.

The rearrangement links TRBV5-1 to TRBJ2-5; no clear D. Trimming removed 1 base from V and 5 bases from J, with 3 bases in between. The CDR3 is made up of 11 amino acids. Germline values: CDR1 SGHRS, CDR2 YFSETQ. CDR3 bases: TGCGCCAGCAGCTTGAAGGAGACCCAGTACTTC. Translated, it gives CASSLKETQYF.

This clone was observed a single time. V gene TRBV21-1 combines with J gene TRBJ2-3; TRBD1 was called by the table and not checked on the DNA. TRBV21-1 is a pseudogene. CDR3 length: 18 residues. CDR3 sequence reads: CASSKSGTPIWATDTQYF. In DNA form, the CDR3 reads TGTGCCAGCAGCAAAAGTGGGACACCCATCTGGGCCACAGATACGCAGTATTTT.

The V gene is TRBV28, the J gene TRBJ2-7; TRBD2 matches 11 bases. This CDR3 is built from 14 residues. Losses at the gene ends were 5 bases for V and 5 bases for J; bases not matched to a gene: 5. Germline CDR1 reads MDHEN; CDR2 reads SYDVKM. CDR3 in DNA: TGTGCCAGCAGTGCTAGCGGGGGGCAGGACGAGCAGTACTTC. Protein sequence: CASSASGGQDEQYF. The full variable domain, its missing parts supplied by reference TRBV28 and TRBJ2-7, is DVKVTQSSRYLVKRTGEKVFLECVQDMDHENMFWYRQDPGLGLRLIYFSYDVKMKEKGDIPEGYSVSREKKERFSLILESASTNQTSMYLCASSASGGQDEQYFGPGTRLTVT.

The J gene is TRBJ2-1, the V gene TRBV6-5, with 13 bases matching TRBD2. The CDR3 has 15 residues. The germline V gene encodes CDR1 MNHEY and CDR2 SVGAGI. V was pared by 2 bases and J by 7 bases, with 2 bases of the junction left unmatched. CDR3 protein: CASSYRTSGGNEQFF. In nucleotides, the CDR3 is TGTGCCAGCAGTTACCGGACTAGCGGGGGAAATGAGCAGTTCTTC.